Presented here are 15 T cell receptor beta chains from one specimen sequenced in a study of CD8+ T cells in alopecia areata. As the sequencing template, cDNA was produced by extracting RNA and reverse transcribing it. Measured with immunoSEQ multiplex PCR; TCRdb has only the in-frame clones, and not every one. The profile covers about 210,000 clones, with 40% to 55% appearing a single time and roughly 2.6% taken by the ten largest. Treatment meaning: oral pan-JAK inhibitor, 5-10 mg twice daily. The sample in question was CD4+ T cells sorted from blood, obtained at roughly week 38, from a patient treated with tofacitinib. These TCRs come from a human donor with alopecia areata.

This clone was counted between two and nine times. This chain connects TRBV11-2 to TRBJ1-3; D unclear. Looked up from germline, CDR1 is SGHAT and CDR2 is FQNNGV. CDR3 length: 14 residues. V lost 2 bases and J 0 bases, leaving 5 bases between the germline ends. DNA of the CDR3: TGTGCCAGCAGCTTACACACCTCTGGAAACACCATATATTTT. This gives the protein CASSLHTSGNTIYF.

This clone was detected only a few times. The rearrangement joins TRBV29-1 to TRBJ2-1; 10 bases agree with TRBD2. J gave up 3 bases and V 3 bases, and 2 bases lay outside the gene matches. CDR1 and CDR2 (germline): SQVTM, ANQGSEA. The CDR3 loop spans 14 amino acids. CDR3 DNA: TGCAGCGTTGAGGGACTAGCGATCTACAATGAGCAGTTCTTC. Translation gives CSVEGLAIYNEQFF.

The genes are TRBV7-8 and TRBJ2-1, with 10 bases that match TRBD1. Germline trimming cut 0 bases from V and 9 bases from J; bases unmatched to any gene: 5. Looked up from germline, CDR1 is SGHVS and CDR2 is FQNEAQ. The length of the CDR3 is 15 residues. The CDR3 nucleotides read TGTGCCAGCAGCTTAGCGGGACAGGGGCGCGGTGAGCAGTTCTTC. It yields the protein CASSLAGQGRGEQFF.

This clone has only one observation. CDR3 DNA sequence: TGTGCCAGCTCCCTCGCTGGCTACAATGAGCAGTTCTTC. Its translation is CASSLAGYNEQFF. The genes are TRBV18 and TRBJ2-1; D not resolved. The germline V and J ends were trimmed by 6 bases and 3 bases, with 9 bases remaining between them. Germline CDR1 reads KGHSH; CDR2 reads LQKENI. The CDR3 sequence is 13 residues long. The whole variable domain, filled in from reference TRBV18 and TRBJ2-1, reads NAGVMQNPRHLVRRRGQEARLRCSPMKGHSHVYWYRQLPEEGLKFMVYLQKENIIDESGMPKERFSAEFPKEGPSILRIQQVVRGDSAAYFCASSLAGYNEQFFGPGTRLTVL.

The genes are TRBV28 and TRBJ2-2, with no clear D. Trimming took 5 bases from V and 4 from J, leaving 5 bases between them. This CDR3 spans 12 amino acids. Germline V gene data show CDR1 as MDHEN and CDR2 as SYDVKM. CDR3 bases: TGTGCCAGCAGTATCCTCACCGGGGAGCTGTTTTTT. Protein product: CASSILTGELFF.

The rearrangement joins TRBV30 to TRBJ2-5, with a possible D match to TRBD2 (6 bases). The length of the CDR3 is 13 residues. Trimming cost V 0 bases and J 7 bases, with 12 bases left between them. The V gene's germline CDR1 is GTSNPN and CDR2 SVGIG (reference sequence). The CDR3 nucleotides are TGTGCCTGGAGTGTCCTGGACGGGGGGACCCAGTACTTC. This sequence encodes CAWSVLDGGTQYF.

This clone was counted a few times. The rearrangement joins TRBV6-5 to TRBJ1-2, with 9 nucleotides matching TRBD1. The junction had 7 bases not matched to a gene; V was cut back by 6 bases and J by 8 bases. This CDR3 comprises 13 residues. Germline V gene lookup returns CDR1 MNHEY and CDR2 SVGAGI. CDR3 nucleotides: TGTGCCAGCAGGCAGGGACAGGGTGGCGGCTACACCTTC. Protein product: CASRQGQGGGYTF.

This clone was picked up a small number of times. This rearrangement joins TRBV29-1 to TRBJ1-1; no clear D. Germline loops: CDR1 SQVTM, CDR2 ANQGSEA. Trimming left V 4 bases short and J 1 base short, with 7 bases between. The CDR3 loop spans 12 amino acids. CDR3 DNA sequence: TGCAGCGTTGGTTTCAGGAACACTGAAGCTTTCTTT. Protein: CSVGFRNTEAFF.

This clone was found a few times. The genes are TRBV7-2 and TRBJ2-3; 8 bases line up with TRBD2. CDR1 is SGHTA and CDR2 is FQGNSA in the germline V gene. V lost 1 base and J lost 3; bases outside the gene matches: 9. This CDR3 contains 17 residues. This CDR3 is CASSLDPIAGLTDTQYF. CDR3 nucleotides: TGTGCCAGCAGCTTAGACCCTATAGCGGGACTTACAGATACGCAGTATTTT.

The V and J genes are TRBV28 and TRBJ2-7; 8 nucleotides line up with TRBD1. The CDR3 has 13 amino acids. Germline-derived CDR1 and CDR2 are MDHEN and SYDVKM. The J segment lost 2 bases and the V segment lost 7 bases, leaving 4 bases of the junction unmatched. The CDR3 spells CASNEGQAYEQYF. CDR3 in DNA: TGTGCCAGCAATGAGGGACAGGCCTACGAGCAGTACTTC. Together with reference TRBV28 and TRBJ2-7, the CDR3 gives the full variable domain: DVKVTQSSRYLVKRTGEKVFLECVQDMDHENMFWYRQDPGLGLRLIYFSYDVKMKEKGDIPEGYSVSREKKERFSLILESASTNQTSMYLCASNEGQAYEQYFGPGTRLTVT.

The chain uses TRBV9 and TRBJ1-3, with TRBD1 as a possible D gene (5 bases). CDR3 length: 13 residues. Germline CDR1 and CDR2: SGDLS and YYNGEE. V lost 4 bases and J lost 1, with 6 bases in between. The CDR3 region is CASSPGSGNTIYF. In DNA, the CDR3 is TGTGCCAGCAGCCCAGGGTCTGGAAACACCATATATTTT. The variable domain in full, with the rest retrieved from reference TRBV9 and TRBJ1-3, is DSGVTQTPKHLITATGQRVTLRCSPRSGDLSVYWYQQSLDQGLQFLIQYYNGEERAKGNILERFSAQQFPDLHSELNLSSLELGDSALYFCASSPGSGNTIYFGEGSWLTVV.

This clone was seen more than once but under ten times. The gene calls are TRBV29-1 and TRBJ2-7, with TRBD2 matching 12 bases. Germline-derived CDR1 and CDR2 are SQVTM and ANQGSEA. The CDR3 loop spans 14 amino acids. Unmatched junction bases numbered 5, after V lost 6 bases and J lost 2 bases. In DNA form, the CDR3 reads TGCAGCGTGGTAGGACTAGCGGGGACCTACGAGCAGTACTTC. Its translation: CSVVGLAGTYEQYF.

The chain is built from TRBV28 and TRBJ1-2; the D is unclear. Germline CDR1 and CDR2: MDHEN and SYDVKM. The V gene lost 5 bases and the J gene lost 7 bases, with 14 bases spanning the gap. The CDR3 sequence is 13 residues long. This CDR3 is CASSPGALRGYTF. In nucleotides, the CDR3 is TGTGCCAGCAGTCCTGGAGCCTTGCGTGGCTACACCTTC.

The chain is built from TRBV4-2 and TRBJ2-1; the match to TRBD2 covers 14 bases. Germline values: CDR1 LGHNA, CDR2 YNFKEQ. The CDR3 covers 18 residues. Trimming took 2 bases from V and 4 from J; bases not matched to a gene: 7. The CDR3 is CASSQLGTSGSRYNEQFF. CDR3 in DNA: TGTGCCAGCAGCCAACTAGGGACTAGCGGGAGCCGATACAATGAGCAGTTCTTC.

This clone appeared many times. V usage is TRBV29-1 and J usage is TRBJ1-3, with D unresolved. V lost 7 bases to trimming and J lost 4 bases, with 11 bases between them. CDR3 length: 12 amino acids. Germline CDR1 and CDR2: SQVTM and ANQGSEA. CDR3 protein: CSAYTQGNTIYF. CDR3 nucleotides: TGCAGCGCCTACACACAAGGAAACACCATATATTTT. Variable domain in full (rest from reference TRBV29-1 and TRBJ1-3): SAVISQKPSRDICQRGTSLTIQCQVDSQVTMMFWYRQQPGQSLTLIATANQGSEATYESGFVIDKFPISRPNLTFSTLTVSNMSPEDSSIYLCSAYTQGNTIYFGEGSWLTVV.